The 18 T cell receptor beta chains given below trace back to one sample, sequenced in a study of blood T cell repertoires in COVID-19. Using immunoSEQ multiplex PCR, the repertoire was profiled, and TCRdb retains in-frame clones only, with some absent. This table holds approximately 35,000 clones, approximately 89% found once. Sequencing was performed on peripheral blood. The receptor set was obtained from a human donor in a cohort sampled during active COVID-19.

This rearrangement joins TRBV4-3 to TRBJ2-1; 11 nucleotides match TRBD2. With V trimmed by 4 bases and J by 15 bases, 11 bases remained unmatched. This CDR3 comprises 14 residues. CDR1 is LGHNA, CDR2 YSLEER, per germline. CDR3 loop: CASSRDGLAGGLFF. The CDR3 DNA reads TGCGCCAGCAGCCGAGACGGCCTAGCGGGGGGCTTGTTCTTC.

This clone was recorded once. The rearrangement uses TRBV6-5 and TRBJ2-7; possibly TRBD2 for D (5 bases). Germline V gives CDR1 MNHEY, CDR2 SVGAGI. There are 13 residues in the CDR3. V gave up 5 bases and J gave up 5 bases, with 13 bases separating them. The CDR3 nucleotides are TGTGCCAGCAGTACTTATGGAGGAAACGAGCAGTACTTC. It codes for CASSTYGGNEQYF.

This rearrangement joins TRBV7-2 to TRBJ1-1, with TRBD1 matching 7 bases. The germline V gene has CDR1 SGHTA and CDR2 FQGNSA. There are 13 residues in the CDR3. With V trimmed by 5 bases and J by 3 bases, 3 bases remained unmatched. Here the CDR3 reads CASSVQGHTEAFF. CDR3 DNA sequence: TGTGCCAGCAGCGTACAGGGGCACACTGAAGCTTTCTTT.

V gene TRBV6-1 combines with J gene TRBJ1-2; perhaps TRBD1 as D (6 bases). V lost 6 bases, J lost 4 bases, and 12 bases lay in between. From germline, CDR1 is MNHNS and CDR2 SASEGT. There are 13 residues in the CDR3. Here the CDR3 reads CASSPRTVYGYTF. In DNA, the CDR3 is TGTGCCAGCAGCCCCCGGACAGTCTATGGCTACACCTTC.

The chain employs TRBV6-4 and TRBJ1-2; D gene unclear. Germline V CDR1 and CDR2: MRHNA, SNTAGT. V shed 7 bases and J shed 3 bases, with 12 bases lying between them. The CDR3 length is 13 residues. The CDR3 is CASKGGGYYGYTF. For the CDR3, the DNA is TGTGCCAGCAAGGGAGGTGGCTACTATGGCTACACCTTC.

The chain recombines TRBV11-2 with TRBJ2-5; 11 bases are a match to TRBD2. The V gene end was trimmed by 4 bases and the J gene end by 4 bases; junction bases not matched to a gene: 11. The CDR3 extends over 17 amino acids. Per the germline V gene, CDR1 is SGHAT and CDR2 is FQNNGV. The CDR3: CASSSGTSGGMGETQYF. CDR3 DNA: TGTGCCAGCAGCTCGGGGACTAGCGGAGGAATGGGAGAGACCCAGTACTTC.

The V and J genes are TRBV18 and TRBJ2-7, with 8 bases that match TRBD1. The CDR3 is 15 residues long. J gave up 4 bases and V 6 bases, and 11 bases lay outside the gene matches. The germline CDR1 and CDR2 sequences are KGHSH and LQKENI. The CDR3 here is CASSQRTGILYEQYF. The CDR3 coding sequence is TGTGCCAGCTCCCAAAGGACAGGGATTTTATACGAGCAGTACTTC.

This clone was counted only a few times. The rearrangement uses TRBV7-9 and TRBJ1-6; D is perhaps TRBD1 (6 bases). The V gene lost 5 bases and the J gene lost 7 bases, with 15 bases spanning the gap. The germline V gene has CDR1 SEHNR and CDR2 FQNEAQ (reference sequence). The CDR3 is 15 residues long. CDR3 nucleotide sequence: TGTGCCAGCAGCATCCCTACAGGGACCAATTCACCCCTCCACTTT. It encodes CASSIPTGTNSPLHF.

This chain uses TRBV9 with TRBJ1-2; D not certain. V was clipped by 3 bases and J by 5 bases, with 11 bases between them. Germline lookup yields CDR1 SGDLS and CDR2 YYNGEE. This CDR3 contains 13 residues. The CDR3 protein is CASSAGLAYGYTF. The CDR3 DNA reads as TGTGCCAGCAGCGCGGGGTTAGCATATGGCTACACCTTC.

This clone was found a few times. The chain combines TRBV13 with TRBJ2-4; TRBD2 aligns across 12 bases. The trim removed 4 bases at V and 1 base at J, leaving 5 bases unmatched. From germline, CDR1 is PRHDT and CDR2 FYEKMQ (reference sequence). The CDR3 covers 17 residues. The CDR3 DNA is TGTGCCAGCAGCTCTGGACTAGCGGGGAGGGCCAAAAACATTCAGTACTTC. Translating it yields CASSSGLAGRAKNIQYF.

The chain employs TRBV18 and TRBJ2-1; a weak D match, TRBD1 (5 bases). CDR1 is KGHSH and CDR2 is LQKENI in the germline V gene. The CDR3 is made up of 12 amino acids. Trimming removed 4 bases at V and 9 bases at J, with 10 bases between. CDR3: CASSLWTTEQFF. CDR3 sequence (DNA): TGTGCCAGCTCACTTTGGACAACTGAGCAGTTCTTC.

This clone has a single count. The V call is TRBV2, the J call TRBJ2-1, with TRBD1 identical over 7 bases. The CDR3 spans 15 residues. CDR1 is SNHLY and CDR2 is FYNNEI in the germline V gene. The trim removed 6 bases at V and 0 bases at J, leaving 5 bases unmatched. The CDR3: CASSLQGSSYNEQFF. In DNA form, the CDR3 reads TGTGCCAGCAGCCTACAGGGGAGCTCCTACAATGAGCAGTTCTTC.

The chain employs TRBV6-5 and TRBJ1-5, with no clear D. The CDR3 consists of 16 residues. V was cut by 0 bases and J by 6 bases, with 15 bases left in between. The V gene's germline CDR1 is MNHEY and CDR2 SVGAGI. As DNA, the CDR3 is TGTGCCAGCAGTTACTCGAGTTCGGGGAGAAGTCAGCCCCAGCATTTT. Its translation is CASSYSSSGRSQPQHF.

The J gene is TRBJ1-4, the V gene TRBV6-5; the D gene is possibly TRBD1 (6 bases). Germline CDR1 and CDR2: MNHEY and SVGAGI. The CDR3 contains 15 residues. Trimming pared 6 bases from V and 8 bases from J, leaving 19 bases between. CDR3 DNA sequence: TGTGCCAGCAGCCGAGAACAGGGTTCAGCGGAAAAACTGTTTTTT. Protein: CASSREQGSAEKLFF.

The V call is TRBV7-2, the J call TRBJ2-5; possibly TRBD2 for D (6 bases). The germline gives CDR1 SGHTA, CDR2 FQGNSA. Trimming took 8 bases from V and 2 from J, leaving 12 bases between them. The CDR3 spans 13 residues. The CDR3 region is CASGTSNQETQYF. CDR3 nucleotide sequence: TGTGCCAGCGGAACTAGCAATCAAGAGACCCAGTACTTC.

The V gene is TRBV7-9, the J gene TRBJ2-4; 7 positions agree with TRBD1. The CDR3 totals 15 residues. With 1 base clipped from V and 1 base from J, the junction kept 1 base outside the gene matches. CDR1 SEHNR and CDR2 FQNEAQ come from the germline V gene (reference sequence). The CDR3 spells CASSLEGAAKNIQYF. CDR3 DNA: TGTGCCAGCAGCTTAGAGGGGGCCGCCAAAAACATTCAGTACTTC.

This clone was recorded a few times. The CDR3 protein is CASSTGTGNQPQHF. For the CDR3, the DNA is TGCGCCAGCAGTACCGGGACTGGCAATCAGCCCCAGCATTTT. The chain uses TRBV5-1 and TRBJ1-5, with D possibly matching TRBD1 (5 bases). This CDR3 comprises 14 residues. Trimming stripped 5 bases from V and 2 bases from J, with 11 bases between. Germline V lookup: CDR1 SGHRS, CDR2 YFSETQ.

This clone was counted a single time. J is TRBJ2-3 and V is TRBV5-1, with 8 positions matching TRBD1. V was pared by 0 bases and J by 11 bases, with 11 bases of the junction left unmatched. Germline CDR1 is SGHRS and CDR2 is YFSETQ. This CDR3 is 15 amino acids long. For the CDR3, the DNA is TGCGCCAGCAGCTTGGCTTCTGGCAGGGGGCGGGTGCAGTATTTT. Translation gives CASSLASGRGRVQYF.